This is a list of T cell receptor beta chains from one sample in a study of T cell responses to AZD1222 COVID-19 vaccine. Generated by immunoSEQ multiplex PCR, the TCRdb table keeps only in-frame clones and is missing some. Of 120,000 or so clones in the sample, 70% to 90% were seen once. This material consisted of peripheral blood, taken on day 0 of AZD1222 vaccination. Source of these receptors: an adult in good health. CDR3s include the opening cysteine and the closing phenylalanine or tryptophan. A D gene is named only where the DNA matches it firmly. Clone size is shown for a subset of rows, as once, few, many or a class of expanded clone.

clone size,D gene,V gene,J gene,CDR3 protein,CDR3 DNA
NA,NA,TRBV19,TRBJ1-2,CASSRIHRDPNYGYTF,TGTGCCAGTAGTAGAATACACAGGGATCCTAACTATGGCTACACCTTC
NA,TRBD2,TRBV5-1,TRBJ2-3,CASSPGTSGVSDTQYF,TGCGCCAGCAGCCCAGGGACTAGCGGGGTTTCAGATACGCAGTATTTT
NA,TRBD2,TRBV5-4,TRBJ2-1,CASSLDAGGSYNEQFF,TGTGCCAGCAGCTTGGATGCGGGGGGCTCCTACAATGAGCAGTTCTTC
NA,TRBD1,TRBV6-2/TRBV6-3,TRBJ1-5,CASSYPGQGPNQPQHF,TGTGCCAGCAGTTACCCCGGACAGGGCCCCAATCAGCCCCAGCATTTT
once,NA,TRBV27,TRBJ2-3,CAGRASTDTQYF,TGTGCGGGACGGGCTAGCACAGATACGCAGTATTTT
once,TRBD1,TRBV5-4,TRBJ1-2,CASSFGTDRVYGYTF,TGTGCCAGCAGCTTCGGTACGGACAGGGTCTATGGCTACACCTTC
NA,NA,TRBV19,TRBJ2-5,CASSIWGIQETQYF,TGTGCCAGTAGTATCTGGGGTATTCAAGAGACCCAGTACTTC
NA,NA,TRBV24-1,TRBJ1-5,CATSDSLQGNNQPQHF,TGTGCCACCAGTGATTCCCTCCAGGGAAACAATCAGCCCCAGCATTTT
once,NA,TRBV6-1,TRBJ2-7,CASSDPVMFDEQYF,TGTGCCAGCAGTGACCCCGTAATGTTCGACGAGCAGTACTTC
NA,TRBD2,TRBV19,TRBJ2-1,CASSRGSWNEQFF,TGTGCCAGTTCGCGGGGGTCATGGAATGAGCAGTTCTTC
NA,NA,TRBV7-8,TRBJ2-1,CASSLAISGPTNEQFF,TGTGCCAGCAGCTTAGCTATCTCGGGGCCAACCAATGAGCAGTTCTTC
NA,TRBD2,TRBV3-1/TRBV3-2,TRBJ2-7,CASSQTSGGAYEQYF,TGTGCCAGCAGCCAAACTAGCGGGGGGGCTTACGAGCAGTACTTC
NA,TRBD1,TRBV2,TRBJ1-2,CASTASRDRRISGGYTF,TGTGCCAGCACCGCAAGCCGGGACAGGAGGATATCGGGCGGCTACACCTTC
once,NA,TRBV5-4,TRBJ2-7,CASSLFLSGGRGEQYF,TGTGCCAGCAGCCTTTTTTTAAGTGGGGGAAGGGGGGAGCAGTACTTC
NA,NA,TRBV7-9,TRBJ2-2,CASAWGANTGELFF,TGTGCCAGCGCGTGGGGAGCGAACACCGGGGAGCTGTTTTTT
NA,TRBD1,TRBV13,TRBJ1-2,CASSLDRGYGYTF,TGTGCCAGCAGCTTAGACAGGGGTTATGGCTACACCTTC
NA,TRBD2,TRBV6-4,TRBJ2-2,CASSYGGGETGELFF,TGTGCCAGCAGTTATGGCGGGGGAGAGACCGGGGAGCTGTTTTTT
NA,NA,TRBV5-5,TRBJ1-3,CASSLDFSGNTIYF,TGTGCCAGCAGCTTGGATTTTTCTGGAAACACCATATATTTT
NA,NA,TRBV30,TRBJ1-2,CAWSLDRGARGYGYTF,TGTGCCTGGAGTTTGGACAGAGGGGCCCGCGGCTATGGCTACACCTTC
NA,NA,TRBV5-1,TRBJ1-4,CASSLVSRGEKLFF,TGCGCCAGCAGCTTGGTTTCCCGAGGTGAAAAACTGTTTTTT
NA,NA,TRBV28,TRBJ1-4,CASSPPTAATNEKLFF,TGTGCCAGCAGTCCCCCAACAGCGGCAACTAATGAAAAACTGTTTTTT
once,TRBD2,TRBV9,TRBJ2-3,CASSVTSGSTDTQYF,TGTGCCAGCAGCGTGACTAGCGGATCCACAGATACGCAGTATTTT
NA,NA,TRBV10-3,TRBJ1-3,CAISDQTHSGNTIYF,TGTGCCATCAGTGACCAGACTCACTCTGGAAACACCATATATTTT
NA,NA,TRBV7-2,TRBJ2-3,CASSTTTADTQYF,TGTGCCAGCAGCACCACTACGGCTGATACGCAGTATTTT
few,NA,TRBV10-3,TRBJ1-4,CAIQEGGSEKLFF,TGTGCCATCCAAGAGGGAGGATCTGAAAAACTGTTTTTT
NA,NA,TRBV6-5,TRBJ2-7,CASSYERPLSYEQYF,TGTGCCAGCAGTTATGAGAGGCCGCTTTCCTACGAGCAGTACTTC
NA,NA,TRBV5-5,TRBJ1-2,CASSLESGRLGYTF,TGTGCCAGCAGCCTAGAATCGGGGCGGTTAGGCTACACCTTC
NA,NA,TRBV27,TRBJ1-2,CASRDSAVLYGYTF,TGTGCCAGCAGGGATTCCGCAGTTCTCTATGGCTACACCTTC
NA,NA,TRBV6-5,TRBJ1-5,CASSPIGAINQPQHF,TGTGCCAGCAGTCCGATCGGAGCTATCAATCAGCCCCAGCATTTT
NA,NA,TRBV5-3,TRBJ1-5,CARSPNRVDQPQHF,TGTGCCAGAAGCCCTAACAGGGTTGATCAGCCCCAGCATTTT
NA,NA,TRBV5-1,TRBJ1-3,CASSWDSSSGNTIYF,TGCGCCAGCAGTTGGGACTCGAGCTCTGGAAACACCATATATTTT
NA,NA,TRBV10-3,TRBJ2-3,CAISNPQRGTDTQYF,TGTGCCATCAGTAACCCCCAGCGGGGCACAGATACGCAGTATTTT
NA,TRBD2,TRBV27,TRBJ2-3,CAIGTSGGPRTDTQYF,TGTGCCATCGGGACTAGCGGGGGCCCGCGCACAGATACGCAGTATTTT
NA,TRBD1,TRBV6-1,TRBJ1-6,CASSEPNQRTGRGYNSPLHF,TGTGCCAGCAGTGAACCGAATCAGCGGACAGGAAGAGGTTATAATTCACCCCTCCACTTT
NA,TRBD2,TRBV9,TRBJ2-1,CASSILGTSVDEQFF,TGTGCCAGCAGCATCCTCGGGACTAGCGTGGATGAGCAGTTCTTC
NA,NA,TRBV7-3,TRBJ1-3,CASSRNRVSGNTIYF,TGTGCCAGCAGCCGAAACAGAGTCTCTGGAAACACCATATATTTT
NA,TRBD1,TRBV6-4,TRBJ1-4,CASSATGQSNEKLFF,TGTGCCAGCAGTGCCACGGGACAGAGTAATGAAAAACTGTTTTTT
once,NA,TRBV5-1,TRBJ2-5,CASSSTSGRQETQYF,TGCGCCAGCAGCTCAACTTCCGGGAGACAAGAGACCCAGTACTTC
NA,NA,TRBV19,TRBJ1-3,CAAAGAFGNTIYF,TGTGCGGCGGCAGGGGCATTTGGAAACACCATATATTTT
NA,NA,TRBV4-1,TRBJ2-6,CASSPGRIYSGANVLTF,TGCGCCAGCAGCCCTGGGAGGATCTATTCGGGGGCCAACGTCCTGACTTTC
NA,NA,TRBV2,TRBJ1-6,CASSVDSNSPLHF,TGTGCCAGCAGTGTGGACAGTAATTCACCCCTCCACTTT
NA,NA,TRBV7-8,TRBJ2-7,CASTISAKSSYEQYF,TGTGCCAGCACTATAAGCGCCAAGAGCTCCTACGAGCAGTACTTC
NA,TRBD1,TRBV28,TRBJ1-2,CASSSLSGTGNYGYTF,TGTGCCAGCAGTTCCTTATCCGGGACAGGGAACTATGGCTACACCTTC
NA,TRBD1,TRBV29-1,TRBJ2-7,CSVGGTGGSDSYEQYF,TGCAGCGTTGGAGGGACAGGGGGTTCTGACTCCTACGAGCAGTACTTC
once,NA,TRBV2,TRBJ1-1,CASPGPNTEAFF,TGTGCCAGCCCGGGCCCGAACACTGAAGCTTTCTTT
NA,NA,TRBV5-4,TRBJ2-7,CASSTFGEQYF,TGTGCCAGCAGTACCTTTGGCGAGCAGTACTTC
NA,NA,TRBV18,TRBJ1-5,CASSPDRYQPQHF,TGTGCCAGCTCACCCGACAGATATCAGCCCCAGCATTTT
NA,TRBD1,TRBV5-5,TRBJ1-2,CASRVTGPEYGYTF,TGTGCCAGCAGAGTGACAGGGCCTGAGTATGGCTACACCTTC
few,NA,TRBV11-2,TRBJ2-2,CASSSVAVNTGELFF,TGTGCCAGCAGCTCCGTGGCAGTGAACACCGGGGAGCTGTTTTTT
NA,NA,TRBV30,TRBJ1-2,CAWGRQVSIGYTF,TGTGCCTGGGGGCGACAGGTATCAATTGGCTACACCTTC
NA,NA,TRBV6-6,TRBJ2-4,CASSPLSAKNIQYF,TGTGCCAGCAGCCCCCTTTCAGCCAAAAACATTCAGTACTTC
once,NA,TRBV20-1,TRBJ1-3,CSASSGNTIYF,TGCAGTGCCAGCTCTGGAAACACCATATATTTT
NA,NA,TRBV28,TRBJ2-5,CASRSGATQETQYF,TGTGCCAGTCGGTCCGGGGCTACCCAAGAGACCCAGTACTTC
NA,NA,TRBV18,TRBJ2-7,CASSPTGPLGYEQYF,TGTGCCAGCTCACCCACGGGCCCCTTGGGGTACGAGCAGTACTTC
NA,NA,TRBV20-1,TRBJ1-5,CSASLGVDQPQHF,TGCAGTGCTAGTCTAGGGGTCGATCAGCCCCAGCATTTT